This record covers a single T cell receptor beta chain. Its antigen is undetermined. Separate cDNA molecules each had unique molecular identifiers attached to them. In TCRdb, the 5' RACE reads were re-called with MiXCR into one record per CDR3 protein. The data show 120,000 or so distinct CDR3 sequences, over 10% seen once. This entry is derived from a study of early T cells in non-severe SARS-CoV-2 infection. Study overall: The chains were unpaired, and the sequenced material was bulk RNA from unsorted whole blood. Broader study findings: Clonotype matching in VDJdb favored anti-spike CD8 responses and did not capture private and CD4 specificities.

The specimen comprised whole blood, sampled at baseline. This sequence originates from an adult who was a healthcare worker with PCR-confirmed SARS-CoV-2 infection or an uninfected control (not recorded which).

In DNA form, the CDR3 reads TGTGCCAGCAGTTTAGGGGTAGCGGGACCCTACGAGCAGTACTTC. It encodes CASSLGVAGPYEQYF. The genes are TRBV28 and TRBJ2-7; the match to TRBD2 covers 8 bases. The CDR3 is made up of 15 amino acids. V shed 2 bases, J shed 2 bases, and the junction held 5 bases outside the gene matches. The germline gives CDR1 MDHEN, CDR2 SYDVKM. Full variable domain (outside the CDR3, taken from reference TRBV28 and TRBJ2-7): DVKVTQSSRYLVKRTGEKVFLECVQDMDHENMFWYRQDPGLGLRLIYFSYDVKMKEKGDIPEGYSVSREKKERFSLILESASTNQTSMYLCASSLGVAGPYEQYFGPGTRLTVT.